Listed here are 13 T cell receptor beta chains from one sample, sequenced in a study of neurological immune-mediated disorders (dated by TCRdb to between 2018 and 2021). The library was built by means of 5' RACE. TCRdb records Illumina HiSeq 2500 as the sequencer. TCRdb reran the public reads through fastp at Q25 and MiXCR, keeping productive beta chains. Rows with a matching CDR3 protein are joined into one entry that keeps the most common DNA and genes. In this sample the table shows 70,000 to 95,000 distinct CDR3 sequences, roughly 15% of which occur a single time. The ten biggest clones cover 15% to 17% of the sample. Sequencing used PBMCs. Receptors originate from a middle-aged woman in good health.

In its sample, this clonotype was seen a few times. This chain's CDR3 is CASSQGRTGELFF. The CDR3 region has the DNA TGTGCCAGCAGCCAAGGCCGCACCGGGGAGCTGTTTTTT. J is TRBJ2-2 and V is TRBV3-1; D remains unclear. Germline V gene lookup returns CDR1 LGHDT and CDR2 YNNKEL (reference sequence). The CDR3 has 13 residues. Trimming left V 1 base short and J 4 bases short, with 4 bases between.

This clonotype was detected many times. CDR3 nucleotides: TGTGCCATACAGGACGGGATAGCCAAAAACATTCAGTACTTC. Protein: CAIQDGIAKNIQYF. The J gene is TRBJ2-4, the V gene TRBV6-2 or TRBV6-3; D may correspond to TRBD1 or TRBD2 (5 bases each). The CDR3 is made up of 14 amino acids. With 10 bases removed from V and 0 bases from J, the gap between germline ends came to 13 bases. Per germline, CDR1 MNHEY and CDR2 SVGEGT.

This clonotype has a count of ten or more. The junction does not match germline at one end; this may be a read error. J is TRBJ1-2 and V is TRBV7-2; TRBD1 aligns across 7 bases. Germline V gene data show CDR1 as SGHTA and CDR2 as FQGNSA. This CDR3 is 13 amino acids long. The CDR3 loop is CASSLFRGGGESF. The DNA for the CDR3 is TGTGCCAGCAGCCTCTTCAGGGGAGGGGGCGAGTCCTTC.

There are a few counts of this clonotype. This chain joins TRBV7-3 and TRBJ2-7, with 7 bases aligning to TRBD1. CDR3 length: 16 residues. Germline V CDR1 and CDR2: SGHTA, FQGTGA. J was trimmed by 1 base and V by 3 bases; bases with no gene match: 9. The CDR3 bases are TGTGCCAGCAGCTTGACGGGGACAGATCCTTCCTACGAGCAGTACGTC. This gives the protein CASSLTGTDPSYEQYV.

Many counts were recorded for this clonotype. V is TRBV20-1 and J is TRBJ2-3, with TRBD1 matching 7 bases. J gave up 2 bases and V 7 bases, and 15 bases lay outside the gene matches. CDR1 is DFQATT and CDR2 is SNEGSKA in the germline V gene (reference sequence). The CDR3 contains 16 residues. In DNA form, the CDR3 reads TGCAGTGTGGGGCTTAATGAGGGGGCCATCACAGATACGCAGTATTTT. As protein: CSVGLNEGAITDTQYF.

In its sample, this clonotype was seen many times. The chain combines TRBV12-3 or TRBV12-4 with TRBJ2-7, with 12 bases lining up with TRBD1. CDR3 length equals 15 residues. Trimming cost V 5 bases and J 5 bases; bases outside gene matches: 7. CDR3 in amino acids: CASSTGTGGTDEQYF. DNA of the CDR3: TGTGCCAGCAGTACCGGGACAGGGGGCACGGACGAGCAGTACTTC.

This clonotype was seen ten or more times. The chain recombines TRBV5-1 with TRBJ1-1; the D gene is possibly TRBD1 (5 bases). The CDR3 has 15 residues. Germline V lookup: CDR1 SGHRS, CDR2 YFSETQ. V dropped 2 bases and J dropped 1 base, with 12 bases sitting between them. For the CDR3, the DNA is TGCGCCAGCAGCTTAGGGAGGGGTCAGAACACTGAAGCTTTCTTT. This gives the protein CASSLGRGQNTEAFF.

Comment on this clonotype: A much larger clone is a single base away; this may be a read error. This chain uses TRBV7-2 with TRBJ1-2; perhaps TRBD1 as D (6 bases). The germline gives CDR1 SGHTA, CDR2 FQGNSA. Trimming removed 1 base at V and 6 bases at J, with 21 bases between. This CDR3 has 17 amino acids. The CDR3 region has the DNA TGTGCCAGCAGCTTAGGTTCTCAGGGACATGGTAGGAATGGCTACACCTTC. Amino acids: CASSLGSQGHGRNGYTF. The full variable domain, in which reference TRBV7-2 and TRBJ1-2 provide the parts outside the CDR3, is GAGVSQSPSNKVTEKGKDVELRCDPISGHTALYWYRQSLGQGLEFLIYFQGNSAPDKSGLPSDRFSAERTGGSVSTLTIQRTQQEDSAVYLCASSLGSQGHGRNGYTFGSGTRLTVV.

This clonotype was counted between two and nine times. The chain recombines TRBV24-1 with TRBJ2-1; the match to TRBD2 covers 7 bases. The CDR3 has 13 amino acids. The J segment lost 10 bases and the V segment lost 3 bases, leaving 5 bases of the junction unmatched. Germline CDR1 reads KGHDR; CDR2 reads SFDVKD. The CDR3 DNA follows: TGTGCCACCAGTGATCCCGGTAGCGGGGAGCAGTTCTTC. Protein product: CATSDPGSGEQFF.

This clonotype has a count of ten or more. The chain links TRBV2 to TRBJ1-2, with a possible D match to TRBD1 (6 bases). CDR1 and CDR2 (germline): SNHLY, FYNNEI. There are 16 residues in the CDR3. Trimming took off 5 bases at V and 0 bases at J, with 16 bases between the two ends. The CDR3 region has the DNA TGTGCCAGCAGTCGGGACACCCCTCAAGCTAACTATGGCTACACCTTC. Amino acid sequence: CASSRDTPQANYGYTF.

This clonotype has a count of ten or more. The CDR3 DNA follows: TGCGCCAGCAGTGAGTTAGCGGTAGGGGACAATGAGCAGTTCTTC. Its protein is CASSELAVGDNEQFF. The gene calls are TRBV10-2 and TRBJ2-1; perhaps TRBD2 as D (6 bases). Germline CDR1 and CDR2: WSHSY and SAAADI. The CDR3 extends over 15 amino acids. Trimming cost V 1 base and J 5 bases, with 12 bases left between them.

This clonotype is labeled as medium-sized. The chain uses TRBV5-1 and TRBJ2-1; perhaps D is TRBD1 or TRBD2 (5 bases each). The CDR3 extends over 15 amino acids. CDR1 and CDR2 (germline): SGHRS, YFSETQ. The ends were cut back, 2 bases at V and 7 bases at J, with 16 bases in the middle. The CDR3: CASSFGDRVENEQFF. CDR3 nucleotide sequence: TGCGCCAGCAGCTTCGGGGACCGCGTGGAAAATGAGCAGTTCTTC.

This clonotype was observed at least ten times. This rearrangement joins TRBV12-5 to TRBJ1-6; 7 positions match TRBD1. The V and J ends lost 6 bases and 5 bases, in that order; junction bases with no gene match: 7. The CDR3 has 15 residues. CDR1 and CDR2 from the germline V gene are LGHNT and FRNRAP. The CDR3 spells CASGPGQKDNSPLHF. DNA for the CDR3: TGTGCTAGTGGGCCGGGACAGAAGGATAATTCACCCCTCCACTTT. The full variable domain, its missing parts supplied by reference TRBV12-5 and TRBJ1-6, is DARVTQTPRHKVTEMGQEVTMRCQPILGHNTVFWYRQTMMQGLELLAYFRNRAPLDDSGMPKDRFSAEMPDATLATLKIQPSEPRDSAVYFCASGPGQKDNSPLHFGNGTRLTVT.